This TCR beta chain was captured by sequencing in a study of radiation and T cells in renal cell carcinoma. In the study overall: Nephrectomy followed 15 Gy stereotactic body radiation by 4 weeks.

Time point given: blood 2 weeks post-SBRT. Treatment given: 15 Gy SBRT to primary tumor, nephrectomy 4 weeks later. The junction had 2 bases not matched to a gene; V was cut back by 6 bases and J by 7 bases. The CDR3 contains 14 residues. The germline CDR1 and CDR2 sequences are MNHEY and SVGAGI. The method was immunoSEQ multiplex PCR; TCRdb's version includes in-frame clones alone and lacks a portion of them. The sample lists about 130,000 clones, around 81% occurring once. Source: blood, taken from a patient whose treatment included radiotherapy and nephrectomy. This rearrangement joins TRBV6-5 to TRBJ1-6, with 11 bases fitting TRBD1. The origin of this receptor is a man aged 45-65 years with renal cell carcinoma. This chain's CDR3 is CASRDRGPNSPLHF. As DNA, the CDR3 is TGTGCCAGCAGGGACAGGGGGCCAAATTCACCCCTCCACTTT.